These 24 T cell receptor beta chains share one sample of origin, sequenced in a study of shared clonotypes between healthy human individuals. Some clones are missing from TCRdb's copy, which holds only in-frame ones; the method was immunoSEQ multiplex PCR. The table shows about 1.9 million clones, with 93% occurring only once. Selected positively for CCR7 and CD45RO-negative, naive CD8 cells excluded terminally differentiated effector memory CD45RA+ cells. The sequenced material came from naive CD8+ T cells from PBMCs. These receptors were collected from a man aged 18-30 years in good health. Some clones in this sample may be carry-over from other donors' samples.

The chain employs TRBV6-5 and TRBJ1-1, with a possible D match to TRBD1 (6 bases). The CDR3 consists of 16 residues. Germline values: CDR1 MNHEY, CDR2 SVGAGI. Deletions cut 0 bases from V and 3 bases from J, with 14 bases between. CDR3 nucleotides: TGTGCCAGCAGTTACTCGAGGGGGGGTGTGGACACTGAAGCTTTCTTT. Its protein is CASSYSRGGVDTEAFF.

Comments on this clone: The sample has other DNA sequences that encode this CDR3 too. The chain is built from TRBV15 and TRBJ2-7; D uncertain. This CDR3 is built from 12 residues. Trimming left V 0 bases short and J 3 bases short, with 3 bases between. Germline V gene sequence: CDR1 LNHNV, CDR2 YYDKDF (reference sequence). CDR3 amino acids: CATSREGYEQYF. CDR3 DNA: TGTGCCACCAGCAGAGAAGGCTACGAGCAGTACTTC. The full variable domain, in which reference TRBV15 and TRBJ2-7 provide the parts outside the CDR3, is DAMVIQNPRYQVTQFGKPVTLSCSQTLNHNVMYWYQQKSSQAPKLLFHYYDKDFNNEADTPDNFQSRRPNTSFCFLDIRSPGLGDTAMYLCATSREGYEQYFGPGTRLTVT.

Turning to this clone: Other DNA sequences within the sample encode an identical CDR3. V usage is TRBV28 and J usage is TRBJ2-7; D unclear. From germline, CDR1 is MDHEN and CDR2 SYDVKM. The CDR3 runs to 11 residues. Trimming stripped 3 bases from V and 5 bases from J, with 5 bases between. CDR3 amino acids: CASSFSHEQYF. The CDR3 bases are TGTGCCAGCAGTTTCAGTCACGAGCAGTACTTC.

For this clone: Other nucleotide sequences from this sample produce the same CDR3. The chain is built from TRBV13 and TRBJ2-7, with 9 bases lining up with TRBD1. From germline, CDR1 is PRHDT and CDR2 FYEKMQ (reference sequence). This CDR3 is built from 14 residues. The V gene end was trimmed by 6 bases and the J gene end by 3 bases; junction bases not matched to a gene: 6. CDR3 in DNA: TGTGCCAGCAGTCCGGGACAGGGAAGCTACGAGCAGTACTTC. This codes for CASSPGQGSYEQYF.

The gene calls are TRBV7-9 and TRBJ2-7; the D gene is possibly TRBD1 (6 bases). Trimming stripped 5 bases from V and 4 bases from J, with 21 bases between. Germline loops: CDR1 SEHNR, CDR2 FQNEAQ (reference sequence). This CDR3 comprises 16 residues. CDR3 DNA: TGTGCCAGCAGCCCCAGGACCGGGACAACTCTTTACGAGCAGTACTTC. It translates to CASSPRTGTTLYEQYF.

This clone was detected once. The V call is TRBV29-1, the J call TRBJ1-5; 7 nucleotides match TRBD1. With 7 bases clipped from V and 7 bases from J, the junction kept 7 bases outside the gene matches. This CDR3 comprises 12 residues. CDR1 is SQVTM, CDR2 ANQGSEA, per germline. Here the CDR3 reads CSARTGGQPQHF. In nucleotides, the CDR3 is TGCAGCGCTAGGACAGGCGGGCAGCCCCAGCATTTT.

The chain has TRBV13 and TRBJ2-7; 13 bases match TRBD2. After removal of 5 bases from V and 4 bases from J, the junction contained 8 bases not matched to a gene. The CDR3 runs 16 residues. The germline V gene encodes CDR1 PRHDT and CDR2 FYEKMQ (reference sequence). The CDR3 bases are TGTGCCAGCAGCCCCGGACTAGCGGGAGCCATATACGAGCAGTACTTC. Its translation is CASSPGLAGAIYEQYF.

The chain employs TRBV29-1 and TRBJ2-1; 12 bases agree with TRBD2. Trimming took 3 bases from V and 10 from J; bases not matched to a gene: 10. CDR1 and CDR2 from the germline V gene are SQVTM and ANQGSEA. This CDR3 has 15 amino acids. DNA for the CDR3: TGCAGCGTTGAGAGAATGGGTCTAGCGGGAGGGGAGCAGTTCTTC. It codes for CSVERMGLAGGEQFF.

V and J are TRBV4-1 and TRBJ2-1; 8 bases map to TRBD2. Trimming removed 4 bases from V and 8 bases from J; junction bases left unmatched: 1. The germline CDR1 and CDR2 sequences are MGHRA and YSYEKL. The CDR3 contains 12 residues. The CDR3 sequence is CASSPGLDEQFF. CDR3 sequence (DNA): TGCGCCAGCAGCCCGGGACTAGATGAGCAGTTCTTC.

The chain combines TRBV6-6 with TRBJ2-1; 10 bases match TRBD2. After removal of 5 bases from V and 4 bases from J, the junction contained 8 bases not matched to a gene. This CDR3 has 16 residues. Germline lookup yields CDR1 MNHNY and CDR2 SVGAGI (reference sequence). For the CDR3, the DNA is TGTGCCAGCAGTGGGATAAGCGGGAGGGTATACAATGAGCAGTTCTTC. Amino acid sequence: CASSGISGRVYNEQFF.

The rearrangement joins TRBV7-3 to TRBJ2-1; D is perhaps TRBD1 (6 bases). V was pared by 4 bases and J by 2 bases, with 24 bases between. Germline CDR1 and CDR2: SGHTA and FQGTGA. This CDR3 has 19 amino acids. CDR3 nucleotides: TGTGCCAGCAGCTACCCAACAGGGTTAGACCCCGTGCCCTACAATGAGCAGTTCTTC. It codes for CASSYPTGLDPVPYNEQFF.

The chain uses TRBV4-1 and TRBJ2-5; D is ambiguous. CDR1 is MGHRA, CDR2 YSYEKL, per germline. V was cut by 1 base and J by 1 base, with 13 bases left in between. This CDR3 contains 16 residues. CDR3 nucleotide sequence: TGCGCCAGCAGCCAAGGGTCGGTGGGCCTCCAAGAGACCCAGTACTTC. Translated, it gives CASSQGSVGLQETQYF.

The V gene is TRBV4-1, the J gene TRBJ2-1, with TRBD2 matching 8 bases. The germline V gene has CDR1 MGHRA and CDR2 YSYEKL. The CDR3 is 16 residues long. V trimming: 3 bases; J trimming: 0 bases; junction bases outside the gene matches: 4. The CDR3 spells CASSQLAGGSYNEQFF. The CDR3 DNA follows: TGCGCCAGCAGCCAGCTAGCGGGTGGCTCCTACAATGAGCAGTTCTTC.

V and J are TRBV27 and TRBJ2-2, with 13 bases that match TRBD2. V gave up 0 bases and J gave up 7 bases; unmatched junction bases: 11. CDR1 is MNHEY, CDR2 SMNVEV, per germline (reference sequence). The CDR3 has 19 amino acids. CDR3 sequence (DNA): TGTGCCAGCAGTTTATCCCCCACAGGACTAGCGGGAGTCTTCGGGGAGCTGTTTTTT. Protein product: CASSLSPTGLAGVFGELFF.

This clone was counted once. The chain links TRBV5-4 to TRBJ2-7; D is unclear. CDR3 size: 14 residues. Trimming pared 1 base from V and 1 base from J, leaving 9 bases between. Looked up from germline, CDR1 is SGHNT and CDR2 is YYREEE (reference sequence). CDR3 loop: CASSLTFGSYEQYF. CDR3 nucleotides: TGTGCCAGCAGCTTGACGTTTGGGTCCTACGAGCAGTACTTC.

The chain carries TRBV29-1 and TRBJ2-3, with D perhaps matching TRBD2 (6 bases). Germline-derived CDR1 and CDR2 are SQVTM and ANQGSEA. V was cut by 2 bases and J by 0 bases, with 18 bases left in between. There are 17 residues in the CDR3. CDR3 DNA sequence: TGCAGCGTTGAATGGAGGGTCTCCTCCTTTAGCACAGATACGCAGTATTTT. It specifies CSVEWRVSSFSTDTQYF.

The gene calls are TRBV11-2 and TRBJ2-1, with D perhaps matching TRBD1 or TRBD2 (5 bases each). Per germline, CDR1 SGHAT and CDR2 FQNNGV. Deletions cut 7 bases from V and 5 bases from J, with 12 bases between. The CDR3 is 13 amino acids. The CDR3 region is CASKLWDDNEQFF. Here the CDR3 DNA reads TGTGCCAGCAAGCTTTGGGACGACAATGAGCAGTTCTTC.

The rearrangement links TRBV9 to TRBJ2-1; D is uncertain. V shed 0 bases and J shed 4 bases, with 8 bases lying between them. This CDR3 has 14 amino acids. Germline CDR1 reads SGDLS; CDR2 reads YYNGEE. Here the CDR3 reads CASSVGAIYNEQFF. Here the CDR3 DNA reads TGTGCCAGCAGCGTAGGGGCAATTTACAATGAGCAGTTCTTC.

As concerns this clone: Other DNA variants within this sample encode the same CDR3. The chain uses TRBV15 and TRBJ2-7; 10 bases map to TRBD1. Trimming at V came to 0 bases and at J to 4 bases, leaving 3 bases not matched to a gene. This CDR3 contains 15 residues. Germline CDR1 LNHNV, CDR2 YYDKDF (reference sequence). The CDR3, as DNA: TGTGCCACCAGCAGAGATAGGGACAGGGGATACGAGCAGTACTTC. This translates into CATSRDRDRGYEQYF.

CDR3 region: CASSMGSPGEAFF. Here the CDR3 DNA reads TGTGCCAGTAGTATGGGGTCCCCAGGTGAAGCTTTCTTT. The chain is built from TRBV19 and TRBJ1-1; the D is unclear. The CDR3 extends over 13 amino acids. The V end was cut by 3 bases, the J end by 7 bases, with 12 bases between. Germline V gives CDR1 LNHDA, CDR2 SQIVND (reference sequence).

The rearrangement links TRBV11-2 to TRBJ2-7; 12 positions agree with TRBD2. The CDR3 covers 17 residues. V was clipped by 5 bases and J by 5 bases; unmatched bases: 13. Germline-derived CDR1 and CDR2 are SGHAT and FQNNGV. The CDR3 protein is CASSPRLRLAGENEQYF. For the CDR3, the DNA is TGTGCCAGCAGCCCTAGACTACGACTAGCGGGAGAGAACGAGCAGTACTTC. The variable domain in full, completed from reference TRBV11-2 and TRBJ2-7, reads EAGVAQSPRYKIIEKRQSVAFWCNPISGHATLYWYQQILGQGPKLLIQFQNNGVVDDSQLPKDRFSAERLKGVDSTLKIQPAKLEDSAVYLCASSPRLRLAGENEQYFGPGTRLTVT.

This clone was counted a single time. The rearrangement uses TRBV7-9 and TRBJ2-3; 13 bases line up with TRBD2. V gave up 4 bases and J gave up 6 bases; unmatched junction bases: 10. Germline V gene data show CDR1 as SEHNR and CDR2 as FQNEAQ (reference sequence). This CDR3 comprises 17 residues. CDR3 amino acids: CASSSGTSGAWEDTQYF. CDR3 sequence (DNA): TGTGCCAGCAGCTCCGGGACTAGCGGGGCGTGGGAGGATACGCAGTATTTT.

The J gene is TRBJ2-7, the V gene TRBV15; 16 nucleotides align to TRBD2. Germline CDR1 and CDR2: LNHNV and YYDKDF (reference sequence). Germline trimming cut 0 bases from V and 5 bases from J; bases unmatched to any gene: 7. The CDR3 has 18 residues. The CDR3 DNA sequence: TGTGCCACCAGCAGAGAGGGACTAGCGGGAGGGCCCGGCCACGAGCAGTACTTC. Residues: CATSREGLAGGPGHEQYF.

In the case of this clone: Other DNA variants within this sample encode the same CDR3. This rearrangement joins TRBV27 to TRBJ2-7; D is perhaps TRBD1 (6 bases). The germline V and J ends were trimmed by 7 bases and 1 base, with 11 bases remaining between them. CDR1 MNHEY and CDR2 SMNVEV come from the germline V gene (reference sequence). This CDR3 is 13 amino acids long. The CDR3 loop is CASTPRGSYEQYF. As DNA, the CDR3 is TGTGCCAGCACACCCAGGGGTTCCTACGAGCAGTACTTC.